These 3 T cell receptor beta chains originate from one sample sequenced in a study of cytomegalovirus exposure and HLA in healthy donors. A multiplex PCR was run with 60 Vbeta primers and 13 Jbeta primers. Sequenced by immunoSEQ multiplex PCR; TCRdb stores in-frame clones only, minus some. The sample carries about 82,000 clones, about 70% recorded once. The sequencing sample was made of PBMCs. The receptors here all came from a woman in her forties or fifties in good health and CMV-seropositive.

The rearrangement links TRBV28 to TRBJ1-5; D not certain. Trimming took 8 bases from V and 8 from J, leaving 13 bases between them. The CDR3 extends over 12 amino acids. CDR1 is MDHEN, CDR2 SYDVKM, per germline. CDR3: CASFRGREPQHF. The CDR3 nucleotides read TGTGCCAGCTTTCGTGGGAGGGAGCCCCAGCATTTT.

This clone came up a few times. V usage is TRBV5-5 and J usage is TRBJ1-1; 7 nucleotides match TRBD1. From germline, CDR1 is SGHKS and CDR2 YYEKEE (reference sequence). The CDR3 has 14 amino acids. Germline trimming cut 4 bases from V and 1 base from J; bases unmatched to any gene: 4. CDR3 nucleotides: TGTGCCAGCAGCCTGACAGGGCGGAACACTGAAGCTTTCTTT. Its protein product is CASSLTGRNTEAFF.

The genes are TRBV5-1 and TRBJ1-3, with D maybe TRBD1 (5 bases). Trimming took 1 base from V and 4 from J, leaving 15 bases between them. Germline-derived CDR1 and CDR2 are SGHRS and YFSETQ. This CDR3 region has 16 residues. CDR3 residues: CASSLSGGKSGNTIYF. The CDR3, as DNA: TGCGCCAGCAGCTTGTCTGGGGGGAAGTCCGGAAACACCATATATTTT. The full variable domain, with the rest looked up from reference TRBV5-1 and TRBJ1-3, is KAGVTQTPRYLIKTRGQQVTLSCSPISGHRSVSWYQQTPGQGLQFLFEYFSETQRNKGNFPGRFSGRQFSNSRSEMNVSTLELGDSALYLCASSLSGGKSGNTIYFGEGSWLTVV.